Following are 15 T cell receptor beta chains from one sample sequenced in a study of blood T cell repertoires in COVID-19. Assay: immunoSEQ multiplex PCR; the TCRdb copy retains only in-frame clones and omits some. The sample contains 200,000 to 300,000 clones, approximately 92% of which appear only once. Sequencing was done on a sample of peripheral blood. The receptor source for this set is a young adult with COVID-19, enrolled during active disease.

This clone has just one count. This chain joins TRBV6-2 or TRBV6-3 and TRBJ2-7; 8 bases are a match to TRBD2. This CDR3 has 15 residues. J lost 4 bases, V lost 5 bases, and 10 bases had no gene match. Germline assignment: CDR1 MNHEY and CDR2 SVGEGT. This CDR3 reads CASSKPGLGSYEQYF. The DNA for the CDR3 is TGTGCCAGCAGTAAACCGGGACTAGGATCTTACGAGCAGTACTTC.

The chain uses TRBV6-5 and TRBJ1-1, with D possibly being TRBD1 (6 bases). Trimming shortened V by 4 bases and J by 0 bases, and 9 bases separated the two germline ends. In germline, CDR1 is MNHEY, CDR2 SVGAGI. CDR3 size: 14 residues. The CDR3 loop reads CASSSAGVNTEAFF. CDR3 sequence (DNA): TGTGCCAGCAGTTCAGCAGGGGTGAACACTGAAGCTTTCTTT.

This clone has only one observation. The genes are TRBV28 and TRBJ1-1; TRBD1 matches 7 bases. The V segment lost 8 bases and the J segment 7 bases; nucleotides outside the gene matches: 1. CDR1 and CDR2 (germline): MDHEN, SYDVKM. This CDR3 has 10 amino acids. CDR3 residues: CASGTVEAFF. CDR3 nucleotides: TGTGCCAGCGGGACAGTTGAAGCTTTCTTT.

The chain uses TRBV7-9 and TRBJ1-1; D gene uncertain. This CDR3 spans 16 amino acids. Per the germline V gene, CDR1 is SEHNR and CDR2 is FQNEAQ (reference sequence). V was clipped by 3 bases and J by 0 bases, with 14 bases between them. CDR3 sequence: CASSFGASFMNTEAFF. The DNA of the CDR3 is TGTGCCAGCAGCTTTGGAGCGAGTTTTATGAACACTGAAGCTTTCTTT.

V and J are TRBV5-1 and TRBJ2-7, with 9 bases lining up with TRBD1. V gave up 0 bases and J gave up 2 bases; unmatched junction bases: 6. CDR1 is SGHRS, CDR2 YFSETQ, per germline. CDR3 length equals 16 residues. The CDR3 coding sequence is TGCGCCAGCAGCTTGGTAACAGGGGGCGTTACCTACGAGCAGTACTTC. Encoded protein: CASSLVTGGVTYEQYF.

The DNA for the CDR3 is TGTGCCAGCAGTTCCTGGGACAGGGGCAAGAGAGGGGAAAAACTGTTTTTT. Its protein product is CASSSWDRGKRGEKLFF. The chain links TRBV2 to TRBJ1-4; TRBD1 aligns across 10 bases. Trimming at V came to 5 bases and at J to 8 bases, leaving 14 bases not matched to a gene. The CDR3 is 17 residues long. CDR1 is SNHLY and CDR2 is FYNNEI in the germline V gene.

This clone has a single count. This chain connects TRBV15 to TRBJ1-4, with TRBD1 matching 7 bases. V lost 5 bases, J lost 5 bases, and 5 bases stayed unmatched. This CDR3 has 14 residues. Germline V gene lookup returns CDR1 LNHNV and CDR2 YYDKDF (reference sequence). CDR3 sequence (DNA): TGTGCCACCAGCGATTTACAGGGGAATGAAAAACTGTTTTTT. Its translation: CATSDLQGNEKLFF.

CDR3 bases: TGTGCCAGCAGCTATCTACAGGCCACAGATACGCAGTATTTT. Its protein is CASSYLQATDTQYF. J is TRBJ2-3 and V is TRBV5-6; D is perhaps TRBD1 (5 bases). The V gene's germline CDR1 is SGHDT and CDR2 YYEEEE. The CDR3 length is 14 residues. Trimming shortened V by 3 bases and J by 2 bases, and 10 bases separated the two germline ends. Combining the CDR3 with reference TRBV5-6 and TRBJ2-3 gives the whole variable domain DAGVTQSPTHLIKTRGQQVTLRCSPKSGHDTVSWYQQALGQGPQFIFQYYEEEERQRGNFPDRFSGHQFPNYSSELNVNALLLGDSALYLCASSYLQATDTQYFGPGTRLTVL.

The genes are TRBV11-3 and TRBJ1-2; 11 bases line up with TRBD1. Germline V gene lookup returns CDR1 SGHNT and CDR2 YENEEA. The CDR3 spans 17 residues. V lost 3 bases, J lost 1 base, and 7 bases stayed unmatched. The CDR3 sequence is CASSFGTGGRINYGYTF. In DNA form, the CDR3 reads TGTGCCAGCAGCTTTGGGACAGGGGGAAGAATTAACTATGGCTACACCTTC.

CDR3 residues: CASNLNRNQPQHF. CDR3 sequence (DNA): TGTGCCAGCAACCTGAACAGAAATCAGCCCCAGCATTTT. The rearrangement links TRBV5-8 to TRBJ1-5, with D unresolved. The germline gives CDR1 SGHTS, CDR2 YDEGEE. V was clipped by 6 bases and J by 4 bases, with 11 bases between them. This CDR3 region has 13 residues.

V is TRBV6-4 and J is TRBJ2-1; D might be TRBD1 (5 bases). This CDR3 contains 14 residues. The germline CDR1 and CDR2 sequences are MRHNA and SNTAGT. Trimming left V 6 bases short and J 0 bases short, with 9 bases between. CDR3 sequence reads: CASREQASYNEQFF. The CDR3 coding sequence is TGTGCCAGCAGAGAACAGGCCTCCTACAATGAGCAGTTCTTC.

The chain couples TRBV6-6 to TRBJ2-1; 7 positions match TRBD1. This CDR3 has 14 residues. Germline CDR1 MNHNY, CDR2 SVGAGI (reference sequence). V trimming: 8 bases; J trimming: 1 base; junction bases outside the gene matches: 5. The DNA for the CDR3 is TGTGCCAGCTCCGAACAGGGGTCCTACAATGAGCAGTTCTTC. Protein: CASSEQGSYNEQFF.

This chain links TRBV4-1 with TRBJ2-1, with 7 positions matching TRBD2. This CDR3 is built from 16 residues. The V gene's germline CDR1 is MGHRA and CDR2 YSYEKL. J gave up 6 bases and V 1 base, and 9 bases lay outside the gene matches. The CDR3 DNA reads as TGCGCCAGCAGCCAAGCTGGTCCCGGCGGGGGCAATGAGCAGTTCTTC. Translated, it gives CASSQAGPGGGNEQFF.

V is TRBV29-1 and J is TRBJ2-1, with no clear D. This CDR3 has 10 residues. Germline loops: CDR1 SQVTM, CDR2 ANQGSEA. The V end was cut by 7 bases, the J end by 5 bases, with 6 bases between. CDR3 sequence: CSALNNEQFF. The CDR3 DNA is TGCAGCGCACTAAACAATGAGCAGTTCTTC.

The chain combines TRBV15 with TRBJ2-1; D is possibly TRBD1 (6 bases). The CDR3 length is 16 residues. Germline assignment: CDR1 LNHNV and CDR2 YYDKDF (reference sequence). V was shortened by 0 bases and J by 8 bases, with 17 bases between the two germline ends. The CDR3, as DNA: TGTGCCACCAGCAGAGATCGAGGGACACTCCTCGATGAGCAGTTCTTC. The encoded protein is CATSRDRGTLLDEQFF.